This T cell receptor beta chain was sequenced for a study of CD8 T cells in ankylosing spondylitis. Making use of molecular barcodes, quantitative 5'-RACE generated TCR beta libraries. TCRdb processed the 5' RACE reads anew with MiXCR; each CDR3 protein has one entry. The sample carries about 540,000 distinct CDR3 sequences, more than 9.5% recorded once. The CDR3 extends over 14 amino acids. With 2 bases clipped from V and 7 bases from J, the junction kept 6 bases outside the gene matches. CDR1 is MNHEY, CDR2 SVGAGI, per germline. As to this clonotype: The antigen is undetermined.

Whole-study results and caveats: Past studies reported some motif variants in reactive arthritis synovial fluid and blood. A TCR beta motif made of fewer than ten highly homologous variants seemed typical of ankylosing spondylitis blood. Disease-linked clones displayed a CD8+ phenotype and appeared relatively rarely in peripheral blood.

V usage is TRBV6-5 and J usage is TRBJ2-5; 8 nucleotides line up with TRBD1. The specimen was blood, either unsorted or a sorted T cell fraction (not recorded which). This clonotype originated in a male donor with ankylosing spondylitis. CDR3 sequence (DNA): TGTGCCAGCAGTTACCGACAGGGGCTTGGGACCCAGTACTTC. This sequence encodes CASSYRQGLGTQYF.